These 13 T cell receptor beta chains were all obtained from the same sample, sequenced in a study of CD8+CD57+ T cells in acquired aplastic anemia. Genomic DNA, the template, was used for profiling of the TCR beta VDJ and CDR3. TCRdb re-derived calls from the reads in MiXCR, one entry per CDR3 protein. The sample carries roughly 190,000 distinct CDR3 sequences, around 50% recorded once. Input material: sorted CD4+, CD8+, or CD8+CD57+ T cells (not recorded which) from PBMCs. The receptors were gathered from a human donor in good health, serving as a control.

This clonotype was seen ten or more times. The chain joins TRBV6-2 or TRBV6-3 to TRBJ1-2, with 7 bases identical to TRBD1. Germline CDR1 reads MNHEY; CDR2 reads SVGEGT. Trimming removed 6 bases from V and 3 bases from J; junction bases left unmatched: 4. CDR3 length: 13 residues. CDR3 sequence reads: CASRITGDYGYTF. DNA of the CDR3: TGTGCCAGCAGAATTACAGGGGACTATGGCTACACCTTC.

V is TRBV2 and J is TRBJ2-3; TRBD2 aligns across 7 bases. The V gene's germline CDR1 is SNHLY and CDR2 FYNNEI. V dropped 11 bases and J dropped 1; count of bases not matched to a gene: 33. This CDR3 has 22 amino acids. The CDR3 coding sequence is TGTGCCGTAAGGGGACTATCCGATACTTCAACCCACGAAATAATTCGCACAGATACGCAGTATTTT. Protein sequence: CAVRGLSDTSTHEIIRTDTQYF.

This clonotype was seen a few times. CDR3 nucleotide sequence: TGTGCCAGCAGCCAAAGGCTAGCGGGGGTCCACGTGGGAAACATTCAGTACTTC. Translation: CASSQRLAGVHVGNIQYF. The chain carries TRBV4-2 and TRBJ2-4; 10 nucleotides align to TRBD2. CDR3 length: 18 residues. CDR1 and CDR2 (germline): LGHNA, YNFKEQ. V lost 2 bases and J lost 6; bases outside the gene matches: 13.

The CDR3 here is CASSQELSGTGELFF. CDR3 nucleotides: TGTGCCAGCAGCCAAGAGTTGAGCGGGACCGGGGAGCTGTTTTTT. The genes are TRBV4-2 and TRBJ2-2; TRBD2 is a possible D gene (6 bases). The CDR3 spans 15 residues. The V gene lost 0 bases and the J gene lost 5 bases, with 10 bases spanning the gap. Germline-derived CDR1 and CDR2 are LGHNA and YNFKEQ.

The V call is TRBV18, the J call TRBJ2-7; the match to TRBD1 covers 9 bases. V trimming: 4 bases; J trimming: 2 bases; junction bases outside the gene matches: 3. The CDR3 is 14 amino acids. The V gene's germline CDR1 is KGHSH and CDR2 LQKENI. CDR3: CASSLTGGTYEQYF. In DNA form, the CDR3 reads TGTGCCAGCTCACTAACAGGGGGCACCTACGAGCAGTACTTC.

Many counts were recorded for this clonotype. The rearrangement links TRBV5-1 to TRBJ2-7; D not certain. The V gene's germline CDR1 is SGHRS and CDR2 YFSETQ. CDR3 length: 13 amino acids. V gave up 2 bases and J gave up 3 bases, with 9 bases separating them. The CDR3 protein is CASSFQFGYEQYF. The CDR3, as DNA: TGCGCCAGCAGCTTTCAATTCGGCTACGAGCAGTACTTC. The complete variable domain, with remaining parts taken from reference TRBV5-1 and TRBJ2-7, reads KAGVTQTPRYLIKTRGQQVTLSCSPISGHRSVSWYQQTPGQGLQFLFEYFSETQRNKGNFPGRFSGRQFSNSRSEMNVSTLELGDSALYLCASSFQFGYEQYFGPGTRLTVT.

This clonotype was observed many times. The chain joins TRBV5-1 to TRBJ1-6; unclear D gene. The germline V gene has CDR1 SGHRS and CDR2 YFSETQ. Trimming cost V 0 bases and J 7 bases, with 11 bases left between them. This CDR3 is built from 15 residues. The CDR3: CASSLDREMNSPLHF. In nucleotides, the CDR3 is TGCGCCAGCAGCTTGGATCGGGAGATGAATTCACCCCTCCACTTT.

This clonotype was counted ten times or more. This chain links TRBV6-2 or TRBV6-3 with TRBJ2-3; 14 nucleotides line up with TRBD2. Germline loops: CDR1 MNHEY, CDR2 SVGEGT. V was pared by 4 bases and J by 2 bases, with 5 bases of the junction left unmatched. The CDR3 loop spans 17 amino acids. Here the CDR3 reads CASSSGLAGGTTDTQYF. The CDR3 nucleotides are TGTGCCAGCAGTTCAGGACTAGCGGGGGGAACCACAGATACGCAGTATTTT.

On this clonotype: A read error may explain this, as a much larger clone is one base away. The CDR3 is CATYLDPNSPLHF. CDR3 nucleotide sequence: TGTGCCACCTACCTGGACCCCAATTCACCCCTCCACTTT. The V and J genes are TRBV27 and TRBJ1-6; D is unclear. Trimming removed 10 bases at V and 7 bases at J, with 14 bases between. Per the germline V gene, CDR1 is MNHEY and CDR2 is SMNVEV (reference sequence). The CDR3 covers 13 residues.

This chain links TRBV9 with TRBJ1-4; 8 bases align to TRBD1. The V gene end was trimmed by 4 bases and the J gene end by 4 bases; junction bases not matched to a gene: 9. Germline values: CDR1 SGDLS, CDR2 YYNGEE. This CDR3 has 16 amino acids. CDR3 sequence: CASSLTGARGNEKLFF. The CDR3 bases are TGTGCCAGCAGCCTGACAGGGGCGCGCGGTAATGAAAAACTGTTTTTT.

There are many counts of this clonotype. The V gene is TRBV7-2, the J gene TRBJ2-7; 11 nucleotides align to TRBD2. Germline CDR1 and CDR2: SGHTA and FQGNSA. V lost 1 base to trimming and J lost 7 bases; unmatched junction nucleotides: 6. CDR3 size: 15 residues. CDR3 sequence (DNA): TGTGCCAGCAGCTTAGATAGCGGGGGGGCTCGGGAGCAGTACTTC. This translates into CASSLDSGGAREQYF.

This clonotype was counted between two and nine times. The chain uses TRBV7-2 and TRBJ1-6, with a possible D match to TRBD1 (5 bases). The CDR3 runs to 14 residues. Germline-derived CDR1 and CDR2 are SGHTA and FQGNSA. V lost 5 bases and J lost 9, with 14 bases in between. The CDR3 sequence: CASSPTSGGSPLHF. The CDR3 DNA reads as TGTGCCAGCAGCCCGACTAGCGGGGGTTCACCCCTCCACTTT.

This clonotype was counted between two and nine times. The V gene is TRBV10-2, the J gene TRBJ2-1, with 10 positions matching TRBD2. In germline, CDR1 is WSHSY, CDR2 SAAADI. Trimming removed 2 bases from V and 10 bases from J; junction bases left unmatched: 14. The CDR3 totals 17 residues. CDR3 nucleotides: TGCGCCAGCAGTGAGATACTTCGAGGAGCGGGGGGGCACGAGCAGTTCTTC. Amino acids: CASSEILRGAGGHEQFF.